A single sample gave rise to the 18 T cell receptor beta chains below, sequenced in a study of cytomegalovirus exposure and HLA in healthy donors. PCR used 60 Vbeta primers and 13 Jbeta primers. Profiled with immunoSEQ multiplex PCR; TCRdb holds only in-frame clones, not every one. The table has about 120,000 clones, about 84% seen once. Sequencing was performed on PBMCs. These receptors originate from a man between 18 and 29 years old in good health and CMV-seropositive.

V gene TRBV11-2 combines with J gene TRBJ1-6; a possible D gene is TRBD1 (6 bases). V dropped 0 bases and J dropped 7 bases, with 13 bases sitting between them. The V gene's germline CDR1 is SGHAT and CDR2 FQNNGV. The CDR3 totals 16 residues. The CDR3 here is CASSLDWGLINSPLHF. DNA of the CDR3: TGTGCCAGCAGCTTAGATTGGGGGCTGATAAATTCACCCCTCCACTTT.

In DNA, the CDR3 is TGCGCCAGCAACGGACAGGGGGCGTCCGGGGAGCTGTTTTTT. Encoded protein: CASNGQGASGELFF. The V and J genes are TRBV5-1 and TRBJ2-2; 11 nucleotides agree with TRBD1. J lost 6 bases, V lost 6 bases, and 4 bases had no gene match. The germline gives CDR1 SGHRS, CDR2 YFSETQ. The CDR3 covers 14 residues. The complete variable domain, with remaining parts taken from reference TRBV5-1 and TRBJ2-2, reads KAGVTQTPRYLIKTRGQQVTLSCSPISGHRSVSWYQQTPGQGLQFLFEYFSETQRNKGNFPGRFSGRQFSNSRSEMNVSTLELGDSALYLCASNGQGASGELFFGEGSRLTVL.

The CDR3 coding sequence is TGTGCCAGCAGTGTGCGGGGGGGCTACGAGCAGTACTTC. This encodes CASSVRGGYEQYF. The chain has TRBV27 and TRBJ2-7; 9 bases map to TRBD2. This CDR3 region has 13 residues. Trimming at V came to 5 bases and at J to 3 bases, leaving 2 bases not matched to a gene. Germline V gene data show CDR1 as MNHEY and CDR2 as SMNVEV (reference sequence).

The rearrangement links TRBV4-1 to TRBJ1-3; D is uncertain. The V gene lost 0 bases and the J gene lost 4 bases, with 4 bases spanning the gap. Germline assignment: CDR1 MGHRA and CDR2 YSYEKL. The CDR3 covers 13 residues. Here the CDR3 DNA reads TGCGCCAGCAGCCAAGATTTAGGAAACACCATATATTTT. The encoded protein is CASSQDLGNTIYF.

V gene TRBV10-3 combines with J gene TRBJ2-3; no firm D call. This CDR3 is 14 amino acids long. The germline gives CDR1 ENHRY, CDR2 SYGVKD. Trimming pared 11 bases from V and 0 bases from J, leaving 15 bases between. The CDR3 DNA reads TGTGCCGCGAGCAACCTAACTAGCACAGATACGCAGTATTTT. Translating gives CAASNLTSTDTQYF.

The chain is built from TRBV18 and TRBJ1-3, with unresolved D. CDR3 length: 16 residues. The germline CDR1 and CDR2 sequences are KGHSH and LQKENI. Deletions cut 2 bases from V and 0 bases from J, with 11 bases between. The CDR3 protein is CASSPSTGDSGNTIYF. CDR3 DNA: TGTGCCAGCTCACCAAGTACGGGAGACTCTGGAAACACCATATATTTT.

The CDR3 protein is CASSPGTGDRETQYF. In nucleotides, the CDR3 is TGCGCCAGCAGCCCCGGGACAGGGGACCGGGAGACCCAGTACTTC. The chain recombines TRBV5-1 with TRBJ2-5, with 10 bases that match TRBD1. V was clipped by 4 bases and J by 5 bases; unmatched bases: 8. This CDR3 contains 15 residues. Germline V gene data show CDR1 as SGHRS and CDR2 as YFSETQ.

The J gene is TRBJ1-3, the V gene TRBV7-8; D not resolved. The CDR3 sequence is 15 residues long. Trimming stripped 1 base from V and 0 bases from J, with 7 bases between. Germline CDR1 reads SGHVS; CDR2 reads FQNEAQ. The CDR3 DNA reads TGTGCCAGCAGCTTAGAAGACTCCTCTGGAAACACCATATATTTT. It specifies CASSLEDSSGNTIYF.

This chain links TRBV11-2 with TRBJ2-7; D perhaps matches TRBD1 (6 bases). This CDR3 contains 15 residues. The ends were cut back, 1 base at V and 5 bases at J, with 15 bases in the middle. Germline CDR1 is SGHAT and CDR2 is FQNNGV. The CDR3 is CASSLVGRGSHEQYF. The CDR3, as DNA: TGTGCCAGCAGCTTAGTCGGTAGGGGGAGCCACGAGCAGTACTTC.

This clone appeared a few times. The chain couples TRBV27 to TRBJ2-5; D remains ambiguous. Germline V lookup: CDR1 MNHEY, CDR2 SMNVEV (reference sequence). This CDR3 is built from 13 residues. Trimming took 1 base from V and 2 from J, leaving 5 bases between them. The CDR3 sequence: CASSLYSQETQYF. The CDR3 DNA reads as TGTGCCAGCAGTTTATACAGTCAAGAGACCCAGTACTTC.

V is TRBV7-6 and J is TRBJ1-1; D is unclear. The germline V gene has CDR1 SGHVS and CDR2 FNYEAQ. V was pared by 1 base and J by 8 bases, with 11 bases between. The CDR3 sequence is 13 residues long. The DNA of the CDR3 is TGTGCCAGCAGCTTAGTCGCGGGATCCGAAGCTTTCTTT. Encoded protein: CASSLVAGSEAFF. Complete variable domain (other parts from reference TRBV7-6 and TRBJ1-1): GAGVSQSPRYKVTKRGQDVALRCDPISGHVSLYWYRQALGQGPEFLTYFNYEAQQDKSGLPNDRFSAERPEGSISTLTIQRTEQRDSAMYRCASSLVAGSEAFFGQGTRLTVV.

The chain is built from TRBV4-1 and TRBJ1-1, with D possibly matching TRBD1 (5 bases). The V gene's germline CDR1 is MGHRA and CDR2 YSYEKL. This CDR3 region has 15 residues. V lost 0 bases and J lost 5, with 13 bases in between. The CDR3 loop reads CASSQEPVRATEAFF. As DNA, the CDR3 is TGCGCCAGCAGCCAAGAACCGGTCAGGGCTACTGAAGCTTTCTTT.

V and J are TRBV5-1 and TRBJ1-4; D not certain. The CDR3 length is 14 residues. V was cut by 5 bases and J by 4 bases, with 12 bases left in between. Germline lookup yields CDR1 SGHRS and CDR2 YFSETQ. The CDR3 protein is CASRRDGNNEKLFF. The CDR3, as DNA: TGCGCCAGCAGGAGGGATGGAAATAATGAAAAACTGTTTTTT.

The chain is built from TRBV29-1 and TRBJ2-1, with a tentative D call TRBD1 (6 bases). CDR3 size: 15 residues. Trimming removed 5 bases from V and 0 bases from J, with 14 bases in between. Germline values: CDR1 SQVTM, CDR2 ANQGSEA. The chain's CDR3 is CSVPGHNPSYNEQFF. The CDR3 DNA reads TGCAGCGTTCCGGGACATAATCCCTCCTACAATGAGCAGTTCTTC.

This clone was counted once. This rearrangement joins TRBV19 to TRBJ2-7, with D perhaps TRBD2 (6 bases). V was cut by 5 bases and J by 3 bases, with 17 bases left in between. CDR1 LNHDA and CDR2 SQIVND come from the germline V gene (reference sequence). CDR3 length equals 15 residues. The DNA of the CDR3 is TGTGCCAGTAGTGCCGGGGGTGGGCCTGACTACGAGCAGTACTTC. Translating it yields CASSAGGGPDYEQYF.

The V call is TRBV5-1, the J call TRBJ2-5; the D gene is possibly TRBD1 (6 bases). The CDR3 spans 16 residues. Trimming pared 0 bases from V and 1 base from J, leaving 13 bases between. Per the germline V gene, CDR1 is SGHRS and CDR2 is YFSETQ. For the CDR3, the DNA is TGCGCCAGCAGCTTGGCCCCCGGGACACGCCAAGAGACCCAGTACTTC. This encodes CASSLAPGTRQETQYF.

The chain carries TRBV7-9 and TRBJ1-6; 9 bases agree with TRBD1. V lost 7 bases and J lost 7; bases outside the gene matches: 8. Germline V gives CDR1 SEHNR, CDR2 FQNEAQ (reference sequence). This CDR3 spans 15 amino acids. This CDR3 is CASTTGQGENSPLHF. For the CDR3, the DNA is TGTGCCAGCACAACGGGACAGGGCGAGAATTCACCCCTCCACTTT.

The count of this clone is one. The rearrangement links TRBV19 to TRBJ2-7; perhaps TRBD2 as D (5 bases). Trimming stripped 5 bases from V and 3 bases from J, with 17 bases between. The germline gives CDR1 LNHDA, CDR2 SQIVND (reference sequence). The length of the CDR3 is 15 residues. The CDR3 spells CASSESGLRVYEQYF. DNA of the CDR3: TGTGCCAGTAGTGAATCCGGTCTGAGGGTCTACGAGCAGTACTTC.